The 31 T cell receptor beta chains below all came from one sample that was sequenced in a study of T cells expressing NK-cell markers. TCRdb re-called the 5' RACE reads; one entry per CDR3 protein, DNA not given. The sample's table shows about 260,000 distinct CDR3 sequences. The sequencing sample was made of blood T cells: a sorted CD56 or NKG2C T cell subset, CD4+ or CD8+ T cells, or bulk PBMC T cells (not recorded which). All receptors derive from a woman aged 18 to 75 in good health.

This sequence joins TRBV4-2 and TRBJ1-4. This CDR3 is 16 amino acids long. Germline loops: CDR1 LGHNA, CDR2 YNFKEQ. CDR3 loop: CASSPTVEATNEKLFF.

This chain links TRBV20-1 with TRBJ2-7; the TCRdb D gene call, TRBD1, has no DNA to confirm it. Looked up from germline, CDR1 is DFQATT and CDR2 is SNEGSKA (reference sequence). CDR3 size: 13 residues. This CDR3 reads CSAPQDLNDEQYF.

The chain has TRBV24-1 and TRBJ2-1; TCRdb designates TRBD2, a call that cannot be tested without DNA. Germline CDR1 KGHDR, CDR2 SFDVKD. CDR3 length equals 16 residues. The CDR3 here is CATSDPRTSGRNEQFF.

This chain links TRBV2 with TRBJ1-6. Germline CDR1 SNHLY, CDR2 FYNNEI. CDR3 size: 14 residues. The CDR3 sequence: CASREGYYNSPLHF. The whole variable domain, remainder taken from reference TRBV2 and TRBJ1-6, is EPEVTQTPSHQVTQMGQEVILRCVPISNHLYFYWYRQILGQKVEFLVSFYNNEISEKSEIFDDQFSVERPDGSNFTLKIRSTKLEDSAMYFCASREGYYNSPLHFGNGTRLTVT.

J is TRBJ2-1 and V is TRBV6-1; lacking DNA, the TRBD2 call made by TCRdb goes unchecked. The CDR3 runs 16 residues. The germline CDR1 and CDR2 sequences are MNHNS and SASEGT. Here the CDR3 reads CASSAASGAYYNEQFF.

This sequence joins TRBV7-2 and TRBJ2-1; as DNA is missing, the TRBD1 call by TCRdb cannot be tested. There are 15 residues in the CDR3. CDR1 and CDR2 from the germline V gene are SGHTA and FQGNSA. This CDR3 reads CASSLGPETYNEQFF.

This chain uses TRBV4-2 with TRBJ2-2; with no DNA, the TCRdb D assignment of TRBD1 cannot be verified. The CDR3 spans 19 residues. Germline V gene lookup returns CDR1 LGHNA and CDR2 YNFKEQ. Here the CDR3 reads CASSLSGTGGNFRTGELFF.

This CDR3 reads CASSLRGSGGAWNEQFF. The chain employs TRBV7-2 and TRBJ2-1; checking the TCRdb D call of TRBD2 is not possible without DNA. The CDR3 loop spans 17 amino acids. From germline, CDR1 is SGHTA and CDR2 FQGNSA.

CDR3 sequence: CASSLSRDGTGYF. J is TRBJ2-4 and V is TRBV27; the D call of TRBD2 rests on TCRdb alone, since no DNA is present to check it. Looked up from germline, CDR1 is MNHEY and CDR2 is SMNVEV (reference sequence). The CDR3 length is 13 residues.

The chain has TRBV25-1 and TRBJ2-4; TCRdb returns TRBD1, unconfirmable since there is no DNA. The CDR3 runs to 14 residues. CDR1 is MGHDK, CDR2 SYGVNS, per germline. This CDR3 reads CASSDRGSKNIQYF.

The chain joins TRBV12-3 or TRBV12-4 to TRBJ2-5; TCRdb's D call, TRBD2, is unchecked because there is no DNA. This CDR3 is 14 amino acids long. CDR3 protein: CASSREGLQETQYF.

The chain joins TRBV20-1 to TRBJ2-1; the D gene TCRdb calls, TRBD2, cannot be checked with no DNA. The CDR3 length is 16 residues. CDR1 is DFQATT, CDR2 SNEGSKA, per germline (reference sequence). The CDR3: CSARVRPGLPYNEQFF.

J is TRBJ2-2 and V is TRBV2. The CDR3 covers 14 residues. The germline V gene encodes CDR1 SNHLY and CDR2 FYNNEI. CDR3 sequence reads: CASRPTQYTGELFF.

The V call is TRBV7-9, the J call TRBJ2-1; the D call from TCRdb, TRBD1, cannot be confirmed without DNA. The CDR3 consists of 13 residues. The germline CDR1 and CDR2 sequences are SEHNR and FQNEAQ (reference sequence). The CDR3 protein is CASSVRGSSEQFF.

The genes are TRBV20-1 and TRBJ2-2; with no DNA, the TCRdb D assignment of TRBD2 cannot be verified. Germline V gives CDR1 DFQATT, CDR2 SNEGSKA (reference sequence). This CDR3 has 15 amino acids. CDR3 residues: CSARRGGDQAGELFF.

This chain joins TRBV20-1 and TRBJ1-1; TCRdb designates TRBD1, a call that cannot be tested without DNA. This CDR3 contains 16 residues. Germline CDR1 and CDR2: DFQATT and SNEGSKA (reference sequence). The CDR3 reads CSALQAPRGLGTEAFF.

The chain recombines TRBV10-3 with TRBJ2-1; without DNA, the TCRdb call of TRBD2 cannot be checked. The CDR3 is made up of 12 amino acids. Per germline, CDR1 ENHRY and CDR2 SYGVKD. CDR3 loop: CATGTSDNEQFF.

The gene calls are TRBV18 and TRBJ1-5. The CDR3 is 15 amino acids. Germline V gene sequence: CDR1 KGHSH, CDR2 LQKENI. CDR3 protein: CASSPGNEGNQPQHF.

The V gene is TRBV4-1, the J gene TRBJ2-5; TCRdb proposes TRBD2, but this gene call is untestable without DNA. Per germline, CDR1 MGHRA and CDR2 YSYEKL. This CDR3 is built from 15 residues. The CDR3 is CASSQEGLAGETQYF.

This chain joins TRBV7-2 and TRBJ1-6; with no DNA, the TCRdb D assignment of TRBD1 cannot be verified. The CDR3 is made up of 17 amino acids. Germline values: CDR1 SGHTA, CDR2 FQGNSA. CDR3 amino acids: CASSPGVGRTYNSPLHF.

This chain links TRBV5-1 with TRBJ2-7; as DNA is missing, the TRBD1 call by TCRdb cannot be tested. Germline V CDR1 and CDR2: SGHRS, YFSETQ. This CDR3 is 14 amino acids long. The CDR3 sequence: CASSSGGGTHEQYF.

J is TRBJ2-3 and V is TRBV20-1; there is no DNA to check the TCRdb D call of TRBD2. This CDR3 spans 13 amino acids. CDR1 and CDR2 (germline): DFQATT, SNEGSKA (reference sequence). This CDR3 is CSASRGEGGTQYF.

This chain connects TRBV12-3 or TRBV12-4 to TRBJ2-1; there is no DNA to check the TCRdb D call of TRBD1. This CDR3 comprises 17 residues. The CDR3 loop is CASSTDRPYASYNEQFF.

The CDR3: CASSSGTFLYEQYF. V usage is TRBV5-5 and J usage is TRBJ2-7. The CDR3 loop spans 14 amino acids. The germline V gene has CDR1 SGHKS and CDR2 YYEKEE (reference sequence).

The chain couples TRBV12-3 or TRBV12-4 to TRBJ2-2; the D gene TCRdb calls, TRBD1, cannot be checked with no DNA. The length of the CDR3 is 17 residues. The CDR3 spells CASTTDRGVRGTGELFF.

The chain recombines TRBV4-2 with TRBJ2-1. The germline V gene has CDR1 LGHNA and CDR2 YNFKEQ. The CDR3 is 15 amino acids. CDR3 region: CASSQEGGYYNEQFF.

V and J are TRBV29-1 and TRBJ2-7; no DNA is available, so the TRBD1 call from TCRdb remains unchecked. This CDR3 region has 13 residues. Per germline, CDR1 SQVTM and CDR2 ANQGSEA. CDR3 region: CSVDGGQGYEQYF.

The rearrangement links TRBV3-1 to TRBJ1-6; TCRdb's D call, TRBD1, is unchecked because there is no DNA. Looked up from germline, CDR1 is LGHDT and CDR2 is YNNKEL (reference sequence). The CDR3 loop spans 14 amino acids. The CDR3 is CASSAKETGPPLHF.

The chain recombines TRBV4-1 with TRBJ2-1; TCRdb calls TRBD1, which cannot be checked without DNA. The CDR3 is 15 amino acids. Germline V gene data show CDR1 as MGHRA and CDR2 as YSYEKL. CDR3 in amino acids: CASSQVGTGADEQFF.

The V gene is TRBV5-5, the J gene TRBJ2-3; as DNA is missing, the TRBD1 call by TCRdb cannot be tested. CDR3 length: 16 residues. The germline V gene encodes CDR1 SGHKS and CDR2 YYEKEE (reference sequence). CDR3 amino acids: CASSGWPGTDTDTQYF.

CDR3 residues: CSVGGQYTGELFF. The chain employs TRBV29-1 and TRBJ2-2. Per the germline V gene, CDR1 is SQVTM and CDR2 is ANQGSEA. The CDR3 sequence is 13 residues long.